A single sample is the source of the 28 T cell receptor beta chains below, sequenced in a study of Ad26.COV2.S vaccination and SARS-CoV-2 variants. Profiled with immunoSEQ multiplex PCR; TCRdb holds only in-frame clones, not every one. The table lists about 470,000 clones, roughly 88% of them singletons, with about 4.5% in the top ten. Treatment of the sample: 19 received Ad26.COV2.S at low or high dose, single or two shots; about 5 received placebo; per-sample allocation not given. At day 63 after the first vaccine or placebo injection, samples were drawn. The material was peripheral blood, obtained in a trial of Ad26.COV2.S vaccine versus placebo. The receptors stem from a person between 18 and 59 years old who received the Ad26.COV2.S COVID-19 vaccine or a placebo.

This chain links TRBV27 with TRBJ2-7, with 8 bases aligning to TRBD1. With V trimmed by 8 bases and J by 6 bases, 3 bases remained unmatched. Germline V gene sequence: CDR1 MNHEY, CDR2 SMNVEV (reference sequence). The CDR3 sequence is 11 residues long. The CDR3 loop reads CASVRGLEQYF. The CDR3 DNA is TGTGCCAGCGTCAGGGGGCTCGAGCAGTACTTC.

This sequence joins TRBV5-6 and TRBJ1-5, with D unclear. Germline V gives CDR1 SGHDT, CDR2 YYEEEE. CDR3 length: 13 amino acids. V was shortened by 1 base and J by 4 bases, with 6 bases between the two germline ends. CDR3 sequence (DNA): TGTGCCAGCAGCTTGCGCAGAAATCAGCCCCAGCATTTT. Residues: CASSLRRNQPQHF.

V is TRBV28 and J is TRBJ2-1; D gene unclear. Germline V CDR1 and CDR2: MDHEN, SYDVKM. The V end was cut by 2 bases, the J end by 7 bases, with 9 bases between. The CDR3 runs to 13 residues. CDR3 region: CASSLIFGNEQFF. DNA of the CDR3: TGTGCCAGCAGTTTAATATTTGGGAATGAGCAGTTCTTC.

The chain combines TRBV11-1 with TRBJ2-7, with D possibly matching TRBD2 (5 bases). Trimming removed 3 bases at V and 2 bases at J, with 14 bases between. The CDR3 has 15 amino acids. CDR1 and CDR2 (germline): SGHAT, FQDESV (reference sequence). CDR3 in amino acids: CASSFSSGPTYEQYF. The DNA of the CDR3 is TGTGCCAGCAGCTTTTCAAGCGGCCCCACCTACGAGCAGTACTTC.

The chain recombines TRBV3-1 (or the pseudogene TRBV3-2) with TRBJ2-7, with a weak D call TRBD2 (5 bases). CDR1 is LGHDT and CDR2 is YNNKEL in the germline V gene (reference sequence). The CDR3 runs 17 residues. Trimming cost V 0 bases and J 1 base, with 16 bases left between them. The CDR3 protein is CASSQDFSRPGSYEQYF. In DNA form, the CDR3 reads TGTGCCAGCAGCCAAGACTTCTCCCGCCCGGGGTCCTACGAGCAGTACTTC.

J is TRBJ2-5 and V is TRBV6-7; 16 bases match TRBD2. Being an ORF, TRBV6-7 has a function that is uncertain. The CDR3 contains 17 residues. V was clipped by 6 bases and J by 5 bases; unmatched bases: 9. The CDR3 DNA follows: TGTGCCAGCAGCCAATCCGGGACTAGCGGGAGGGGGGAGACCCAGTACTTC. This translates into CASSQSGTSGRGETQYF.

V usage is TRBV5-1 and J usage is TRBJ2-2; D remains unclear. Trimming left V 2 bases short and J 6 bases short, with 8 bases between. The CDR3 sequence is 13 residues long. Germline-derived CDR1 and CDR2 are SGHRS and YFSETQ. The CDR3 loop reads CASSFYDSGELFF. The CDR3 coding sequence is TGCGCCAGCAGCTTCTATGATTCCGGGGAGCTGTTTTTT.

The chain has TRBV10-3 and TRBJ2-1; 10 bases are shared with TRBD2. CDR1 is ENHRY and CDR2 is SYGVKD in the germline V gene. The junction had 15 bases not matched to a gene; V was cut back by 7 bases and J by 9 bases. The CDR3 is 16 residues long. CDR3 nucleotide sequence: TGTGCCATCACTATAGGGACTAGCGCGAAAGATGGTGAGCAGTTCTTC. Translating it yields CAITIGTSAKDGEQFF.

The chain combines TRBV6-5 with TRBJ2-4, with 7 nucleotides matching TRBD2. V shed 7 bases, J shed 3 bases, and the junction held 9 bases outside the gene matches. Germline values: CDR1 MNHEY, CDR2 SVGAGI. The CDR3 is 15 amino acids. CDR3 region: CASKGGREVKNIQYF. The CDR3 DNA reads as TGTGCCAGCAAGGGAGGGAGGGAAGTCAAAAACATTCAGTACTTC.

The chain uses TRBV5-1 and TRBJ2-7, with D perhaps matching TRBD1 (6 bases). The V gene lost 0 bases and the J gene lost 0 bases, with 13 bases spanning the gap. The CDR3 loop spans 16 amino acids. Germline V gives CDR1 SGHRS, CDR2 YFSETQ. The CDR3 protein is CASSLVTGRSSYEQYF. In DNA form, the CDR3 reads TGCGCCAGCAGCTTGGTTACAGGGAGAAGCTCCTACGAGCAGTACTTC.

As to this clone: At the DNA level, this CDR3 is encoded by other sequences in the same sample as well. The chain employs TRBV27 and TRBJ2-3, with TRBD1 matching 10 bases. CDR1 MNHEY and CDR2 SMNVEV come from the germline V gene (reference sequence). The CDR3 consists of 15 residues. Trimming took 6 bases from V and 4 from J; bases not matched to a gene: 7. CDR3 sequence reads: CASSLRDRGADTQYF. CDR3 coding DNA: TGTGCCAGCAGCCTCCGGGACAGGGGTGCAGATACGCAGTATTTT.

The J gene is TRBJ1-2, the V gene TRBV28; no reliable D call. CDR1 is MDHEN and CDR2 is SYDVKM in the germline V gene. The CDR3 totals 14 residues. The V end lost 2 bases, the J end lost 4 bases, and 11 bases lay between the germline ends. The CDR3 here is CASSLAPTGYGYTF. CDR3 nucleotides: TGTGCCAGCAGTTTAGCCCCGACGGGCTATGGCTACACCTTC.

Here the CDR3 reads CASSSLKRFGARVETQYF. For the CDR3, the DNA is TGTGCCAGCAGCAGCCTAAAGAGATTTGGGGCGAGGGTAGAGACCCAGTACTTC. This chain connects TRBV28 to TRBJ2-5, with D possibly called TRBD1 or TRBD2 (5 bases each). V gave up 6 bases and J gave up 4 bases, with 27 bases separating them. From germline, CDR1 is MDHEN and CDR2 SYDVKM. CDR3 size: 18 residues.

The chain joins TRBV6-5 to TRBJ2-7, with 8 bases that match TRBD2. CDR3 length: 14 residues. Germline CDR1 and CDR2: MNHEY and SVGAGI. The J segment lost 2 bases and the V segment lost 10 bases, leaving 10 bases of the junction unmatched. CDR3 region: CATTRGGLTYEQYF. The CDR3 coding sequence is TGTGCCACTACCCGGGGGGGCCTGACCTACGAGCAGTACTTC.

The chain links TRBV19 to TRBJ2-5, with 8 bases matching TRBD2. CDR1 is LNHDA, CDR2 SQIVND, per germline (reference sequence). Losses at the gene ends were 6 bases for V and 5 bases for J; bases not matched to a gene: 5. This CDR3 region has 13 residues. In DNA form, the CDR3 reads TGTGCCAGTAGCTTAGCGGGACTGGAGACCCAGTACTTC. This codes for CASSLAGLETQYF.

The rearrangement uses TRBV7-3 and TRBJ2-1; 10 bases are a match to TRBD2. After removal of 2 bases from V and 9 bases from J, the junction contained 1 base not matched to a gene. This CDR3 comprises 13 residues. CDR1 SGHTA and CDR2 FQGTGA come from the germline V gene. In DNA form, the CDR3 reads TGTGCCAGCAGCTTACTAGCGGGAGTTGAGCAGTTCTTC. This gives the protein CASSLLAGVEQFF.

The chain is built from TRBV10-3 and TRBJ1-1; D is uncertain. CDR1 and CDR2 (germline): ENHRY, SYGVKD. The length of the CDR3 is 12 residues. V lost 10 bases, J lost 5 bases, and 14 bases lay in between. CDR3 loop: CATHTGGTEAFF. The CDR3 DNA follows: TGTGCCACACATACGGGCGGGACTGAAGCTTTCTTT.

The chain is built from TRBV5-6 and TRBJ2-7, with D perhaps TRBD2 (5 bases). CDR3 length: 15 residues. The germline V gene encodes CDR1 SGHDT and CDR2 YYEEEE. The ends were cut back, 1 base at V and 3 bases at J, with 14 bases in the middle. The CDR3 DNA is TGTGCCAGCAGCTTGCTCCCTAGGGCGGGCTACGAGCAGTACTTC. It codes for CASSLLPRAGYEQYF.

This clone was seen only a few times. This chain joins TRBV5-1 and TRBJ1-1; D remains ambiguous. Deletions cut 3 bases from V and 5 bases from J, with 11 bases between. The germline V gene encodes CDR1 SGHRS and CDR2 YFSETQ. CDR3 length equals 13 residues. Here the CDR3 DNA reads TGCGCCAGCAGCTGGGAGATTGGTACTGAAGCTTTCTTT. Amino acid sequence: CASSWEIGTEAFF.

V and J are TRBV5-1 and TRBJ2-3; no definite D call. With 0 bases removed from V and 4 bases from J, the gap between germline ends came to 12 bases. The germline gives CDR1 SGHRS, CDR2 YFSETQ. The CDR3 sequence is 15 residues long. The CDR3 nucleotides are TGCGCCAGCAGCTTGGCCGTCGGATTTCCAGATACGCAGTATTTT. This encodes CASSLAVGFPDTQYF.

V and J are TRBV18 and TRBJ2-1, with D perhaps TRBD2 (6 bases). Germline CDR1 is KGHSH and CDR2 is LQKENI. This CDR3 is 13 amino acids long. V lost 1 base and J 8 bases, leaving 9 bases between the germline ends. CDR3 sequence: CASSPRLEDEQFF. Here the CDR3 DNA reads TGTGCCAGCTCACCACGACTAGAGGATGAGCAGTTCTTC.

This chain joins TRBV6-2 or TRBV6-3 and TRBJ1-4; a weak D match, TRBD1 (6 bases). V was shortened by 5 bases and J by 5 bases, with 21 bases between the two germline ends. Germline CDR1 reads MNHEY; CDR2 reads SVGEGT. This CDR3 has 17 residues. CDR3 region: CASSPDRRTDWNEKLFF. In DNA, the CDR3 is TGTGCCAGCAGTCCGGACCGAAGGACAGACTGGAATGAAAAACTGTTTTTT.

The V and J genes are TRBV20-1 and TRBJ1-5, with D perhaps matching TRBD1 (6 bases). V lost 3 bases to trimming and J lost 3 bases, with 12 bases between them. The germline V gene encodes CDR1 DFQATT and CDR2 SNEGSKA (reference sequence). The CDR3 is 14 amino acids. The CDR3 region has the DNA TGCAGTGCTAGTGACAGGAGACTCAATCAGCCCCAGCATTTT. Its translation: CSASDRRLNQPQHF.

The CDR3 loop is CASSRDRVVREQFF. The DNA for the CDR3 is TGTGCCAGCAGCAGAGACAGGGTTGTCAGAGAGCAGTTCTTC. V usage is TRBV7-9 and J usage is TRBJ2-1; 7 bases fit TRBD1. The CDR3 is 14 residues long. Germline V gene sequence: CDR1 SEHNR, CDR2 FQNEAQ (reference sequence). With 5 bases clipped from V and 10 bases from J, the junction kept 11 bases outside the gene matches.

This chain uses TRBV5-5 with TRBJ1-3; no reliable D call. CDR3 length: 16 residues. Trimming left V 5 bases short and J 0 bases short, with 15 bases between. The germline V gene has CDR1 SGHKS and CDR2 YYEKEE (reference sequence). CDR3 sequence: CASSKPPGNSGNTIYF. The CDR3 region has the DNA TGTGCCAGCAGTAAACCACCGGGGAACTCTGGAAACACCATATATTTT.

CDR3 coding DNA: TGTGCCAGTAGCCCATCCCCCAGAGATACGCAGTATTTT. This sequence encodes CASSPSPRDTQYF. The V gene is TRBV19, the J gene TRBJ2-3; D unclear. With 6 bases removed from V and 5 bases from J, the gap between germline ends came to 12 bases. Germline CDR1 LNHDA, CDR2 SQIVND (reference sequence). This CDR3 region has 13 residues.

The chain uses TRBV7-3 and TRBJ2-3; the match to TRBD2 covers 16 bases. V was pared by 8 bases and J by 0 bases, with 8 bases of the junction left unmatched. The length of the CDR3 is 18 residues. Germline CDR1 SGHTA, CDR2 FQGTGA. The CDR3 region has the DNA TGTGCCAGCCGCGGGACTAGCGGGAGGGTCCCCAGCACAGATACGCAGTATTTT. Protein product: CASRGTSGRVPSTDTQYF.

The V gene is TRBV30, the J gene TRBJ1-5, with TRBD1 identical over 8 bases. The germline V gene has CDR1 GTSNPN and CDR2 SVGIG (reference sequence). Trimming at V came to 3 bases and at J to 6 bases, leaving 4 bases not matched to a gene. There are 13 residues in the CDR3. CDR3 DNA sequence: TGTGCCTGGAGGGACAGGGAGGGTCAGCCCCAGCATTTT. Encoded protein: CAWRDREGQPQHF.